A single T cell receptor (beta chain) is shown here with its context. Its antigen is not identified. The data derive from a study of read filtering for tumor transcriptome and immune sequencing. For the study at large: After DNase treatment, RNA was made into whole-transcriptome libraries. Per sample, TCR-region reads ranged about 3.5 to 11 million by IR-seq, roughly 80 to 1,300 by RNA-seq. Study-level findings and limits: Correlation between methods rose after single-read clonotypes were removed. The sorted CD138-negative fraction was a mixed bone marrow immune population, not purified T cells.

From roughly 400 ng of RNA, a library with molecular barcoded alpha/delta and beta/gamma adaptors was made. MiXCR, run by TCRdb on the reads, gives a single entry per CDR3 protein. Seen here are about 5,200 distinct CDR3 sequences, roughly 21% observed once, and the top ten hold roughly a fifth. In germline, CDR1 is SGHDN, CDR2 FVKESK. Trimming took 5 bases from V and 8 from J; bases not matched to a gene: 12. This CDR3 region has 15 residues. The chain carries TRBV14 and TRBJ2-1; 7 nucleotides match TRBD2. This receptor was obtained from a donor at least 40 years old with multiple myeloma. The sample comprised a population of CD138-negative cells sorted from bone marrow. The CDR3 region has the DNA TGTGCCAGCAGCTTAGTAGGCGGGAGAAGGGATGAGCAGTTCTTC. It is translated as CASSLVGGRRDEQFF.